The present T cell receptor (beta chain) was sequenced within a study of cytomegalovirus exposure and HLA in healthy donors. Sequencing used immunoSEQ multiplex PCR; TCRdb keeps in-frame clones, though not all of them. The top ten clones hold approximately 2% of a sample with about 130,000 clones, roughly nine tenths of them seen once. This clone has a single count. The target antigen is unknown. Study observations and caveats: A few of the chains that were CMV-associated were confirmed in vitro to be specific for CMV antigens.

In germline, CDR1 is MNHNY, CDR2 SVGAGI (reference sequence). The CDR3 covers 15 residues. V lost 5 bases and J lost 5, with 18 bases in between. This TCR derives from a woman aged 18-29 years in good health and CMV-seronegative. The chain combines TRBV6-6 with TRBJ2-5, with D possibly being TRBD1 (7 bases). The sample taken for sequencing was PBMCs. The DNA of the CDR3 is TGTGCCAGCAGTCCCCTAGGGGCAGGGGGGGAGACCCAGTACTTC. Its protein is CASSPLGAGGETQYF.